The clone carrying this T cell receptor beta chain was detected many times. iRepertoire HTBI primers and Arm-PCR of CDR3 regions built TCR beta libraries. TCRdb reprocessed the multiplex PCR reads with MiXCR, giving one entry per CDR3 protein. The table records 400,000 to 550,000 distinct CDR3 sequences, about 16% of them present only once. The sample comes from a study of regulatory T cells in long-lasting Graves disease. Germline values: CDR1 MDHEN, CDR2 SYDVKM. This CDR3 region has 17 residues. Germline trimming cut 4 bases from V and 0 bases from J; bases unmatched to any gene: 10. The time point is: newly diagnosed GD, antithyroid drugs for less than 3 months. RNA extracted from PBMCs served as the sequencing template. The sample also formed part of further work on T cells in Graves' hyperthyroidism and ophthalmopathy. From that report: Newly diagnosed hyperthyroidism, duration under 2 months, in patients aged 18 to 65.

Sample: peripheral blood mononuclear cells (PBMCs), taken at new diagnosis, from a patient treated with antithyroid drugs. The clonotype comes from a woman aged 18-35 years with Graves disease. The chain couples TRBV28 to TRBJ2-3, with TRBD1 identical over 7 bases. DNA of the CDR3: TGTGCCAGCAGTTCACAGGGGTCCCTCACTAGCACAGATACGCAGTATTTT. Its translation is CASSSQGSLTSTDTQYF.